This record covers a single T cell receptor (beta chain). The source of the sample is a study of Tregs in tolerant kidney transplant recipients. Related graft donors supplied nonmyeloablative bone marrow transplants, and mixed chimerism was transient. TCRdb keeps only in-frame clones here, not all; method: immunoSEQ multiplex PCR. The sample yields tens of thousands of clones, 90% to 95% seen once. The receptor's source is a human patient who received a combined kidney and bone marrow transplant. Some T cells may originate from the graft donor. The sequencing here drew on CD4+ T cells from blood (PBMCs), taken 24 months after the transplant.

In DNA form, the CDR3 reads TGTGCTAGTGGTTTACTAGCGGGGGGGCCGTGTGAGCAGTTCTTC. Amino acids: CASGLLAGGPCEQFF. This chain uses TRBV12-5 with TRBJ2-1, with 13 bases matching TRBD2. V gave up 3 bases and J gave up 9 bases; unmatched junction bases: 5. In germline, CDR1 is LGHNT, CDR2 FRNRAP. The CDR3 loop spans 15 amino acids.